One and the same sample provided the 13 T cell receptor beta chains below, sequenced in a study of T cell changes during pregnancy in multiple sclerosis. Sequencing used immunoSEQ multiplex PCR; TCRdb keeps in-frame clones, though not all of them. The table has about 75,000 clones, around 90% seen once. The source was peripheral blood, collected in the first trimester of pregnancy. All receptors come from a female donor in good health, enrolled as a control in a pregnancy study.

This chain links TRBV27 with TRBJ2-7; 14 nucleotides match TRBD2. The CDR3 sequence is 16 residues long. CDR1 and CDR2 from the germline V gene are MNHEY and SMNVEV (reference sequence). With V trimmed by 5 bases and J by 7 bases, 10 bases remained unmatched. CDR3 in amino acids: CASSPLTSGRAREQYF. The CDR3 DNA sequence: TGTGCCAGCAGTCCCCTGACTAGCGGGAGGGCCAGAGAGCAGTACTTC.

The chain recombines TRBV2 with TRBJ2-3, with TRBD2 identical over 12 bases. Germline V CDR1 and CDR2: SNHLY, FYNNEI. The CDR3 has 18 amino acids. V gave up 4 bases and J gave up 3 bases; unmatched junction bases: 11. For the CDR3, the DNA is TGTGCCAGCAGTGCCTCTTCTACTAGCGGGGGGCTGACAGATACGCAGTATTTT. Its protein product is CASSASSTSGGLTDTQYF. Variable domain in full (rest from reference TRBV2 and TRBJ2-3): EPEVTQTPSHQVTQMGQEVILRCVPISNHLYFYWYRQILGQKVEFLVSFYNNEISEKSEIFDDQFSVERPDGSNFTLKIRSTKLEDSAMYFCASSASSTSGGLTDTQYFGPGTRLTVL.

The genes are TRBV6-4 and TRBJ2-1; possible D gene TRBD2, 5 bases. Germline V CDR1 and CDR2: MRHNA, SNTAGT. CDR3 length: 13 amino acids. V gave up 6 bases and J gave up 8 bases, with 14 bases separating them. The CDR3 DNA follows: TGTGCCAGCAGCGGATCTACGGGATATGAGCAGTTCTTC. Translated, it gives CASSGSTGYEQFF.

CDR3 nucleotide sequence: TGTGCCAGCAGCCGACCCTGGAGGACTAGCGGGGCATACAATGAGCAGTTCTTC. Its translation: CASSRPWRTSGAYNEQFF. V gene TRBV14 combines with J gene TRBJ2-1; TRBD2 aligns across 12 bases. This CDR3 contains 18 residues. Per the germline V gene, CDR1 is SGHDN and CDR2 is FVKESK. The V segment lost 4 bases and the J segment 4 bases; nucleotides outside the gene matches: 11.

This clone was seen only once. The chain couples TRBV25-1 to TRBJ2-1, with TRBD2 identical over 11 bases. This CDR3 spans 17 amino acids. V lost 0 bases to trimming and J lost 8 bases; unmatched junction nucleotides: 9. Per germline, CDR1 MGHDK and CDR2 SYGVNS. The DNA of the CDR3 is TGTGCCAGCAGTGAATATACGACTAGCGGGATGCGGTATGAGCAGTTCTTC. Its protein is CASSEYTTSGMRYEQFF. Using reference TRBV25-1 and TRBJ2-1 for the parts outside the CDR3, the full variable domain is EADIYQTPRYLVIGTGKKITLECSQTMGHDKMYWYQQDPGMELHLIHYSYGVNSTEKGDLSSESTVSRIRTEHFPLTLESARPSHTSQYLCASSEYTTSGMRYEQFFGPGTRLTVL.

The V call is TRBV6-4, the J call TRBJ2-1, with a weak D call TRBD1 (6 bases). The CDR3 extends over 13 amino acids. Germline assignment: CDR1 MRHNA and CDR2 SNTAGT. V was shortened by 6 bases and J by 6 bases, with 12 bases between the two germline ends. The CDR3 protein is CASRLQGSNEQFF. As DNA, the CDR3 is TGTGCCAGCAGACTACAGGGTAGCAATGAGCAGTTCTTC.

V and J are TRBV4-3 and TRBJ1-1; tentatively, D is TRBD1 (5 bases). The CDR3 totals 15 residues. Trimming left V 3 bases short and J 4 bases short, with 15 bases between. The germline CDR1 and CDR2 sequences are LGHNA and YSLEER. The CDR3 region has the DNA TGCGCCAGCAGCCAGGTCAGGGCTAGAACCACTGAAGCTTTCTTT. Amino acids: CASSQVRARTTEAFF.

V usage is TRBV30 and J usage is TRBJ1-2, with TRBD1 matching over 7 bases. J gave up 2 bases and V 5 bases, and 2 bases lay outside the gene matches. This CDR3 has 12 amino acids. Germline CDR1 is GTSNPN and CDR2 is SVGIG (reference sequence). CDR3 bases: TGTGCCTGGGCGGACAGGAACTATGGCTACACCTTC. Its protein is CAWADRNYGYTF.

The CDR3 here is CASSPLGDSTVYNSPLHF. The CDR3 DNA reads TGTGCCAGCAGCCCCCTAGGGGACAGCACTGTCTATAATTCACCCCTCCACTTT. The J gene is TRBJ1-6, the V gene TRBV5-4; 7 positions agree with TRBD1. The J segment lost 3 bases and the V segment lost 4 bases, leaving 13 bases of the junction unmatched. This CDR3 has 18 amino acids. Germline lookup yields CDR1 SGHNT and CDR2 YYREEE (reference sequence).

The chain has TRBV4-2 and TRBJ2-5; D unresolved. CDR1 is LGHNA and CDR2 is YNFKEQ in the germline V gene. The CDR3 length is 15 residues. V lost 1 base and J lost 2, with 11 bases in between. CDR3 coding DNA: TGTGCCAGCAGCCAAGGGCAGCGATTTCAAGAGACCCAGTACTTC. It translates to CASSQGQRFQETQYF.

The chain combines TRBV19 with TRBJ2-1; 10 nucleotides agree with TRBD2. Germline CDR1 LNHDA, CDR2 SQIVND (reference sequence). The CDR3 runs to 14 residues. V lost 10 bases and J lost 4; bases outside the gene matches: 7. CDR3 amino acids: CATPSGRNYNEQFF. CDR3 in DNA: TGTGCCACCCCTAGCGGGAGAAATTACAATGAGCAGTTCTTC.

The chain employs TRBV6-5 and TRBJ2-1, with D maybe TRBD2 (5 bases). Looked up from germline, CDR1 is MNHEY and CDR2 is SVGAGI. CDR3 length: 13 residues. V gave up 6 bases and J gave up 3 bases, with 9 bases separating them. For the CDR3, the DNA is TGTGCCAGCAGCCTCCGGGACTACAATGAGCAGTTCTTC. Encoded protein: CASSLRDYNEQFF.

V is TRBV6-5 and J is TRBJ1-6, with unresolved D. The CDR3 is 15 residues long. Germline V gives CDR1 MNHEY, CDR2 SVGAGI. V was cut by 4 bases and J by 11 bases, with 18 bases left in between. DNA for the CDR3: TGTGCCAGCAGTTGGATGGATCCCAACCGGGCACCCCTCCACTTT. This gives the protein CASSWMDPNRAPLHF.